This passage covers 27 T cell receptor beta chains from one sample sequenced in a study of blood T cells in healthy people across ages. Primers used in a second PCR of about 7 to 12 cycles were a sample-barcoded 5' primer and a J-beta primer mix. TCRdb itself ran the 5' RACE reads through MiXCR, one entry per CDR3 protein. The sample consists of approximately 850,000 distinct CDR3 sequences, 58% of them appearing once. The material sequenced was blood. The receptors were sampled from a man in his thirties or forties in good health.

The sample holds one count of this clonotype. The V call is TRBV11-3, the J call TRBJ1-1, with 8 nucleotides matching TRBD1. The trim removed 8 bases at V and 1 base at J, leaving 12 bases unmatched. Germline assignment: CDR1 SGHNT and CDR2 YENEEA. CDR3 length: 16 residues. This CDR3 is CASPFGAQGANTEAFF. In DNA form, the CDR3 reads TGTGCCAGCCCCTTTGGCGCGCAGGGGGCGAACACTGAAGCTTTCTTT.

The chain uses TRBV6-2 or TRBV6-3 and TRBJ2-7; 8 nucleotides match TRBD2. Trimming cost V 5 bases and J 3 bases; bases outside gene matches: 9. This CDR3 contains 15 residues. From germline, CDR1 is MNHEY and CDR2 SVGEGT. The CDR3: CASSPTGLAGYEQYF. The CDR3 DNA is TGTGCCAGCAGTCCCACCGGACTAGCCGGCTACGAGCAGTACTTC.

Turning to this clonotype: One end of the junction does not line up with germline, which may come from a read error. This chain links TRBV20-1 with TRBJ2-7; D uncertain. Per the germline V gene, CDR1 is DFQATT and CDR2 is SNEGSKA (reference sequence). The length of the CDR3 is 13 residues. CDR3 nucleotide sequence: TGCAGTGCTGGAGACTTGGGTTCCTACGAGCAGTACTTC. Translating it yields CSAGDLGSYEQYF.

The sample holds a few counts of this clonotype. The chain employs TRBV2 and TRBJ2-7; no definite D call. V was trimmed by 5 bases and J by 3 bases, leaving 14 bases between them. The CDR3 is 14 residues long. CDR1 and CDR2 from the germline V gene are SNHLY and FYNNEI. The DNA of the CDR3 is TGTGCCAGCAGTCAACTCAGACAAAACTACGAGCAGTACTTC. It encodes CASSQLRQNYEQYF.

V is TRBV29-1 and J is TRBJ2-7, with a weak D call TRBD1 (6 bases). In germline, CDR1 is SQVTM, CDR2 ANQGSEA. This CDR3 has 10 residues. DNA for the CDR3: TGCAGACCACGACAGGCCGAGCAGTACTTC. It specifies CRPRQAEQYF.

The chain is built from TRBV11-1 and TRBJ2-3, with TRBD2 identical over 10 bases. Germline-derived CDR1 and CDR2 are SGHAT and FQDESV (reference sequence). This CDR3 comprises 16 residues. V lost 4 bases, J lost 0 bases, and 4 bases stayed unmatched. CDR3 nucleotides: TGTGCCAGCAGCTGGACTAGCGGCACTAGCACAGATACGCAGTATTTT. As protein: CASSWTSGTSTDTQYF. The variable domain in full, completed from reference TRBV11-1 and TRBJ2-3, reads EAEVAQSPRYKITEKSQAVAFWCDPISGHATLYWYRQILGQGPELLVQFQDESVVDDSQLPKDRFSAERLKGVDSTLKIQPAELGDSAMYLCASSWTSGTSTDTQYFGPGTRLTVL.

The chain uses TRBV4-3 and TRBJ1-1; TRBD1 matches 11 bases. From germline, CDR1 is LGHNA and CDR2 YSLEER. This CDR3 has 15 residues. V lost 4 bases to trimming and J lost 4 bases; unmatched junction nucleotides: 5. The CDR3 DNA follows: TGCGCCAGCAGCCTAGAGGGACAGGGGGGCACTGAAGCTTTCTTT. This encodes CASSLEGQGGTEAFF.

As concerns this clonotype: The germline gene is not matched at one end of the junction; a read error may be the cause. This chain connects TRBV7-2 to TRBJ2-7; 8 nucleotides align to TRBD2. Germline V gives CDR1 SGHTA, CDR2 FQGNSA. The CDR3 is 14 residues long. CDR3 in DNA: TGTGCCGGCAGCTTAGTAGCGGGACCGGTCGAGCAGTACTTC. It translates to CAGSLVAGPVEQYF. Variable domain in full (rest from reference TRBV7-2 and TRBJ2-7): GAGVSQSPSNKVTEKGKDVELRCDPISGHTALYWYRQSLGQGLEFLIYFQGNSAPDKSGLPSDRFSAERTGGSVSTLTIQRTQQEDSAVYLCAGSLVAGPVEQYFGPGTRLTVT.

The CDR3 spells CASSLESNQETQFF. The CDR3, as DNA: TGTGCCAGCAGCTTGGAAAGTAACCAAGAGACCCAGTTCTTC. The rearrangement joins TRBV5-5 to TRBJ2-5; no clear D. The tail of the sequence fits TRBJ2-1 better, so the J call may be wrong. CDR3 length: 14 residues. In germline, CDR1 is SGHKS, CDR2 YYEKEE (reference sequence).

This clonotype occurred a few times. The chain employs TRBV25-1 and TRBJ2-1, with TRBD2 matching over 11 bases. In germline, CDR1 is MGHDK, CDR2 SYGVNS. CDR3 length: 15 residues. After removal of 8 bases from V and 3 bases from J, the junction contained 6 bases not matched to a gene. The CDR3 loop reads CASSLAGVLYNEQFF. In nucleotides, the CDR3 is TGTGCCAGCTCACTAGCGGGGGTCCTCTACAATGAGCAGTTCTTC.

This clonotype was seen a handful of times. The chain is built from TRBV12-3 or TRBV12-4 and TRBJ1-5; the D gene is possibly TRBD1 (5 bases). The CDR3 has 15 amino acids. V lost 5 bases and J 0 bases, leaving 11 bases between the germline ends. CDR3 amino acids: CASSRGDYSNQPQHF. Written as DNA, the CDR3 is TGTGCCAGCAGTCGCGGGGACTATAGCAATCAGCCCCAGCATTTT.

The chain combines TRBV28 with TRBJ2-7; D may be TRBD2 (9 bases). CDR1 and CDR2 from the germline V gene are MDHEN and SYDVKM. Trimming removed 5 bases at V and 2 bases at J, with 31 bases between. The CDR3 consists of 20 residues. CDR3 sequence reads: CASSHTLDRVASGTPYEQYF. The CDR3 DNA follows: TGTGCCAGCAGTCATACTCTGGACAGGGTAGCTAGCGGGACACCCTACGAGCAGTACTTC.

The DNA for the CDR3 is TGTGCCAGCAGCTTAGCAGCGCAGTCCTACGAGCAGTACTTC. Protein sequence: CASSLAAQSYEQYF. V gene TRBV7-2 combines with J gene TRBJ2-7; D is undetermined. Looked up from germline, CDR1 is SGHTA and CDR2 is FQGNSA. The CDR3 is made up of 14 amino acids. V shed 0 bases and J shed 1 base, with 7 bases lying between them.

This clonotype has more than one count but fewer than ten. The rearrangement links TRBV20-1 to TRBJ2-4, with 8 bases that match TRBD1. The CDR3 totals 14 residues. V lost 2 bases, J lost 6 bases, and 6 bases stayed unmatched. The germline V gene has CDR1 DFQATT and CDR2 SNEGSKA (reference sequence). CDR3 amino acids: CSARIGTGRNIQYF. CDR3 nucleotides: TGCAGTGCTAGAATAGGGACAGGAAGAAACATTCAGTACTTC.

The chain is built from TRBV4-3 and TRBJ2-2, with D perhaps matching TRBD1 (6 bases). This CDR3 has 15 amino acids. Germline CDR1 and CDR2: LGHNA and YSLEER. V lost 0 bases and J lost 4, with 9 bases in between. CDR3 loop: CASSQDVRGTGELFF. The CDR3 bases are TGCGCCAGCAGCCAAGATGTCAGGGGCACCGGGGAGCTGTTTTTT.

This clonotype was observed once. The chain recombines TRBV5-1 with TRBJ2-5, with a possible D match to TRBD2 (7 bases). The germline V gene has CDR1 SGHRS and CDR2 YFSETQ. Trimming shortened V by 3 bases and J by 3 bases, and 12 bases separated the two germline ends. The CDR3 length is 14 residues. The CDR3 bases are TGCGCCAGCAGCTCCCAGGGGAGGGAAGAGACCCAGTACTTC. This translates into CASSSQGREETQYF.

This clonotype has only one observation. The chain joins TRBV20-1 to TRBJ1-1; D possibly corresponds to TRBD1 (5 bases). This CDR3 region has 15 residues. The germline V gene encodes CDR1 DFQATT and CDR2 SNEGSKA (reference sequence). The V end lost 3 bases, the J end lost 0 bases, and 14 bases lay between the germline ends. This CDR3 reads CSARGVLSLNTEAFF. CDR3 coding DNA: TGCAGTGCTAGGGGGGTTCTCAGTCTGAACACTGAAGCTTTCTTT.

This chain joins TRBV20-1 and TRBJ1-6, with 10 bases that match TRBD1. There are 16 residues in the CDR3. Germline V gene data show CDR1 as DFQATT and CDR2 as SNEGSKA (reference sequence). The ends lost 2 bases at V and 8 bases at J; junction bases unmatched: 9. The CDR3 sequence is CSARSRRDRGYSPLHF. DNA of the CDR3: TGCAGTGCTAGATCGAGGCGGGACAGGGGCTATTCACCCCTCCACTTT.

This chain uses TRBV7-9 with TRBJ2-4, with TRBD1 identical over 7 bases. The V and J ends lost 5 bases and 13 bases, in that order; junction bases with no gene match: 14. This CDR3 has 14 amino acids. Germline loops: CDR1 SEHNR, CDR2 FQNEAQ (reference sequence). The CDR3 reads CASSLTGLSKKQYF. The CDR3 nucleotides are TGTGCCAGCAGCCTGACAGGGTTAAGCAAGAAGCAGTACTTC.

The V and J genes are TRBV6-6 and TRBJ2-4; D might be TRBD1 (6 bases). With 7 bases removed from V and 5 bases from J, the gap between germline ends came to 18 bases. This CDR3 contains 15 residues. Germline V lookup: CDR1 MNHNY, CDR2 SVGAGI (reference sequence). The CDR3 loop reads CASTRTSTGQNIQYF. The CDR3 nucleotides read TGTGCCAGCACCAGGACATCGACAGGTCAAAACATTCAGTACTTC.

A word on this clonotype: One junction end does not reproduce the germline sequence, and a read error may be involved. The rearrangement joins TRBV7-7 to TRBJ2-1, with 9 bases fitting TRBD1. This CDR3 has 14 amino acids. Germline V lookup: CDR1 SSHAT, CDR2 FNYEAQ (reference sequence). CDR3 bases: TGTGCTAGCAGCTTCCGGACAGGGGACAATGAGCAGTTCTTC. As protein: CASSFRTGDNEQFF.

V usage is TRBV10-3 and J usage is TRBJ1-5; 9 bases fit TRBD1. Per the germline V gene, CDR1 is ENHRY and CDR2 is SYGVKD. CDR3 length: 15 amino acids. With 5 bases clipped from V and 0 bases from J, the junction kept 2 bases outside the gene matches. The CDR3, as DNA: TGTGCCATCAGTCGGACAGGGGATAGCAATCAGCCCCAGCATTTT. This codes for CAISRTGDSNQPQHF.

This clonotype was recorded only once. DNA for the CDR3: TGTGCCAGCTCCCCCGACAGGGTTTTCGATGAGCAGTACTTC. The encoded protein is CASSPDRVFDEQYF. The chain couples TRBV18 to TRBJ2-5; the match to TRBD1 covers 7 bases. This CDR3 is 14 amino acids long. The V and J ends lost 6 bases and 11 bases, in that order; junction bases with no gene match: 15. The germline CDR1 and CDR2 sequences are KGHSH and LQKENI.

CDR3 sequence reads: CASSQDPGSWAETQYF. CDR3 bases: TGTGCCAGCAGCCAAGATCCCGGGAGTTGGGCAGAGACCCAGTACTTC. This chain joins TRBV4-2 and TRBJ2-5; maybe TRBD2 (6 bases). The V end was cut by 0 bases, the J end by 4 bases, with 15 bases between. CDR3 length: 16 residues. CDR1 and CDR2 from the germline V gene are LGHNA and YNFKEQ.

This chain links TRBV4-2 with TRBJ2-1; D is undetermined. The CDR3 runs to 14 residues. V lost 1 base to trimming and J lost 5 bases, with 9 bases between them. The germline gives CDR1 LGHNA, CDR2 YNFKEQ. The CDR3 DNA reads TGTGCCAGCAGCCAAGTCTCGGGTAACAATGAGCAGTTCTTC. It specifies CASSQVSGNNEQFF.

DNA for the CDR3: TGTGCCAGCACCCGAGCCCTGACCTACGAGCAGTACTTC. Its translation: CASTRALTYEQYF. The chain links TRBV7-2 to TRBJ2-7; the D is unclear. Germline V gene data show CDR1 as SGHTA and CDR2 as FQGNSA. The CDR3 totals 13 residues. The ends were cut back, 7 bases at V and 2 bases at J, with 12 bases in the middle.

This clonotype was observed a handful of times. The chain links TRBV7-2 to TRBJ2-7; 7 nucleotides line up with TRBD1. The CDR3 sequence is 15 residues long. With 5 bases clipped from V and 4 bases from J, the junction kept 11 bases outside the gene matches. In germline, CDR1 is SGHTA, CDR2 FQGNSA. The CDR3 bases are TGTGCCAGCAGCCCCCAGGGGACAGCAGGGTACGAGCAGTACTTC. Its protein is CASSPQGTAGYEQYF. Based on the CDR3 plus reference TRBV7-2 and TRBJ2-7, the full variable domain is GAGVSQSPSNKVTEKGKDVELRCDPISGHTALYWYRQSLGQGLEFLIYFQGNSAPDKSGLPSDRFSAERTGGSVSTLTIQRTQQEDSAVYLCASSPQGTAGYEQYFGPGTRLTVT.